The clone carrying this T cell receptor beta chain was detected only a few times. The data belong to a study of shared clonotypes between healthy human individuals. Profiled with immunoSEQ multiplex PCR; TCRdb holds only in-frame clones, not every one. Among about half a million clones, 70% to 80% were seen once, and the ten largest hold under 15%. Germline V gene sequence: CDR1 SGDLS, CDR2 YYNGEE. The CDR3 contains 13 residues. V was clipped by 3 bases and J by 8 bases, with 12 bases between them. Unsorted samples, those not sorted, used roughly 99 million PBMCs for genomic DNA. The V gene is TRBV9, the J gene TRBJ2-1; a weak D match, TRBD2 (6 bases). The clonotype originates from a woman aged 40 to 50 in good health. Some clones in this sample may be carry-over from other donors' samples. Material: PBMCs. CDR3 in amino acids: CASSDTSSDEQFF. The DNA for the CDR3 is TGTGCCAGCAGCGACACTAGCTCGGATGAGCAGTTCTTC.